The 14 T cell receptor beta chains below all came from one sample that was sequenced in a study of T cell responses to AZD1222 COVID-19 vaccine. Some clones are missing from TCRdb's copy, which holds only in-frame ones; the method was immunoSEQ multiplex PCR. This repertoire shows about 150,000 clones, roughly nine tenths found once; its top ten account for about 5.1%. The sample consisted of peripheral blood, taken on day 0 of MenACWY control vaccination. These receptor sequences come from an adult in good health.

The rearrangement links TRBV7-2 to TRBJ2-7; maybe TRBD2 (6 bases). The V and J ends lost 2 bases and 10 bases respectively, with 21 bases between them. Germline V CDR1 and CDR2: SGHTA, FQGNSA. The CDR3 contains 15 residues. The DNA for the CDR3 is TGTGCCAGCAGCTTATTAGCCCCCACGGAGGGGAGCCAGTACGTC. This codes for CASSLLAPTEGSQYV.

The rearrangement uses TRBV3-1 (or the pseudogene TRBV3-2) and TRBJ1-5; D is ambiguous. The V and J ends lost 1 base and 2 bases respectively, with 3 bases between them. Per the germline V gene, CDR1 is LGHDT and CDR2 is YNNKEL (reference sequence). The CDR3 has 13 amino acids. CDR3 protein: CASSQVGNQPQHF. For the CDR3, the DNA is TGTGCCAGCAGCCAAGTTGGCAATCAGCCCCAGCATTTT.

The V call is TRBV7-8, the J call TRBJ1-4; D is possibly TRBD1 (6 bases). The CDR3 contains 16 residues. V was cut by 5 bases and J by 8 bases, with 21 bases left in between. Germline V gene lookup returns CDR1 SGHVS and CDR2 FQNEAQ. CDR3 protein: CASSPPRTETREKLFF. In nucleotides, the CDR3 is TGTGCCAGCAGCCCCCCCAGGACAGAGACGAGAGAAAAACTGTTTTTT.

The chain recombines TRBV27 with TRBJ1-1, with no clear D. The CDR3 is 16 residues long. Deletions cut 5 bases from V and 1 base from J, with 17 bases between. The germline V gene encodes CDR1 MNHEY and CDR2 SMNVEV (reference sequence). This CDR3 reads CASSDTTGISNTEAFF. In DNA, the CDR3 is TGTGCCAGCAGTGATACGACGGGGATTTCGAACACTGAAGCTTTCTTT.

The genes are TRBV4-3 and TRBJ1-3, with D tentatively TRBD1 (6 bases). The length of the CDR3 is 16 residues. V gave up 0 bases and J gave up 0 bases, with 9 bases separating them. From germline, CDR1 is LGHNA and CDR2 YSLEER. This CDR3 reads CASSQDDRNSGNTIYF. CDR3 coding DNA: TGCGCCAGCAGCCAAGATGACAGGAACTCTGGAAACACCATATATTTT.

This clone was counted between two and nine times. The rearrangement uses TRBV19 and TRBJ1-5, with 7 bases aligning to TRBD1. The CDR3 has 13 amino acids. V shed 6 bases, J shed 4 bases, and the junction held 3 bases outside the gene matches. CDR1 is LNHDA and CDR2 is SQIVND in the germline V gene (reference sequence). Written as DNA, the CDR3 is TGTGCCAGTAGCGGGACAGTGAATCAGCCCCAGCATTTT. Protein: CASSGTVNQPQHF.

V usage is TRBV28 and J usage is TRBJ2-3; 7 nucleotides align to TRBD1. The CDR3 is made up of 13 amino acids. The germline V gene has CDR1 MDHEN and CDR2 SYDVKM. V dropped 7 bases and J dropped 5; count of bases not matched to a gene: 6. In nucleotides, the CDR3 is TGTGCCAGCACAGAAGGGGGCCTAGATACGCAGTATTTT. Protein: CASTEGGLDTQYF.

V usage is TRBV5-1 and J usage is TRBJ1-2; 8 positions match TRBD1. Germline lookup yields CDR1 SGHRS and CDR2 YFSETQ. With 4 bases clipped from V and 4 bases from J, the junction kept 9 bases outside the gene matches. The CDR3 length is 15 residues. The CDR3: CASSNPTGAAYGYTF. The CDR3 region has the DNA TGCGCCAGCAGCAATCCGACAGGGGCGGCCTATGGCTACACCTTC.

The chain has TRBV9 and TRBJ2-3; possibly TRBD1 for D (6 bases). The germline V and J ends were trimmed by 4 bases and 0 bases, with 9 bases remaining between them. Germline CDR1 reads SGDLS; CDR2 reads YYNGEE. The CDR3 spans 14 residues. The DNA of the CDR3 is TGTGCCAGCAGCTCAGGGGCGAGCACAGATACGCAGTATTTT. Translated, it gives CASSSGASTDTQYF. The full variable domain, its missing parts supplied by reference TRBV9 and TRBJ2-3, is DSGVTQTPKHLITATGQRVTLRCSPRSGDLSVYWYQQSLDQGLQFLIQYYNGEERAKGNILERFSAQQFPDLHSELNLSSLELGDSALYFCASSSGASTDTQYFGPGTRLTVL.

This sequence joins TRBV7-9 and TRBJ1-2; D not resolved. The CDR3 runs 15 residues. Germline V lookup: CDR1 SEHNR, CDR2 FQNEAQ (reference sequence). V shed 6 bases and J shed 4 bases, with 18 bases lying between them. In DNA, the CDR3 is TGTGCCAGCAGTACCGGGCCGGCCAAATTCTATGGCTACACCTTC. Translating gives CASSTGPAKFYGYTF. Combining the CDR3 with reference TRBV7-9 and TRBJ1-2 gives the whole variable domain DTGVSQNPRHKITKRGQNVTFRCDPISEHNRLYWYRQTLGQGPEFLTYFQNEAQLEKSRLLSDRFSAERPKGSFSTLEIQRTEQGDSAMYLCASSTGPAKFYGYTFGSGTRLTVV.

The chain couples TRBV7-2 to TRBJ2-1; D remains unclear. The CDR3 consists of 11 residues. Per germline, CDR1 SGHTA and CDR2 FQGNSA. V was clipped by 3 bases and J by 9 bases, with 6 bases between them. The DNA for the CDR3 is TGTGCCAGCAGCTTTTATGGTGAGCAGTTCTTC. Protein sequence: CASSFYGEQFF.

The genes are TRBV6-5 and TRBJ1-1; D perhaps matches TRBD1 (5 bases). CDR3 size: 12 residues. Germline V gene sequence: CDR1 MNHEY, CDR2 SVGAGI. V was trimmed by 5 bases and J by 2 bases, leaving 6 bases between them. In DNA form, the CDR3 reads TGTGCCAGCAGTACAGGTAACACTGAAGCTTTCTTT. This translates into CASSTGNTEAFF.

The genes are TRBV4-1 and TRBJ2-7; D uncertain. The CDR3 loop spans 14 amino acids. Germline assignment: CDR1 MGHRA and CDR2 YSYEKL. The V and J ends lost 3 bases and 4 bases respectively, with 13 bases between them. Here the CDR3 DNA reads TGCGCCAGCAGCCAGCCCCGACTGGGGTACGAGCAGTACTTC. Encoded protein: CASSQPRLGYEQYF.

There are a few counts of this clone. The chain recombines TRBV28 with TRBJ1-2; the D gene is possibly TRBD1 (5 bases). V lost 8 bases and J lost 4, with 17 bases in between. The CDR3 has 14 residues. Germline V gene lookup returns CDR1 MDHEN and CDR2 SYDVKM. The CDR3 region is CASLKGEGGYGYTF. The CDR3 DNA is TGTGCCAGCCTGAAAGGGGAAGGTGGCTATGGCTACACCTTC.